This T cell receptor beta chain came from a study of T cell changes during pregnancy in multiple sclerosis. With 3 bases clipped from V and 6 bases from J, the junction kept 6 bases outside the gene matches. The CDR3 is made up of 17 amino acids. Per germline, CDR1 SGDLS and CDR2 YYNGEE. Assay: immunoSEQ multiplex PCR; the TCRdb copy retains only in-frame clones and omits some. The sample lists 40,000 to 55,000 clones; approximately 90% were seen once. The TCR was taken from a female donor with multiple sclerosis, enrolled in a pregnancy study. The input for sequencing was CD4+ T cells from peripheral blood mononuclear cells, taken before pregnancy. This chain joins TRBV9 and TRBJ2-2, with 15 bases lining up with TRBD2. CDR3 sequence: CASSAPGLAGGAGELFF. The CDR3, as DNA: TGTGCCAGCAGCGCCCCCGGACTAGCGGGGGGGGCCGGGGAGCTGTTTTTT.